What follows are 16 T cell receptor beta chains derived from one specimen sequenced in a study of early T cells in non-severe SARS-CoV-2 infection. One entry per CDR3 protein results from TCRdb running MiXCR on the 5' RACE reads. The table includes fewer than 65,000 distinct CDR3 sequences, 5.9% detected once. Sequencing was performed on whole blood, taken at baseline. The receptors shown here come from an adult who was a healthcare worker with PCR-confirmed SARS-CoV-2 infection or an uninfected control (not recorded which).

This clonotype was seen repeatedly, ten times or more. V gene TRBV27 combines with J gene TRBJ1-5; TRBD1 matches 9 bases. This CDR3 is built from 14 residues. Trimming cost V 4 bases and J 9 bases; bases outside gene matches: 7. Germline CDR1 MNHEY, CDR2 SMNVEV (reference sequence). CDR3 sequence reads: CASSSDRGAWPQHF. The CDR3 DNA sequence: TGTGCCAGCAGTTCGGACAGGGGCGCATGGCCCCAGCATTTT.

The chain employs TRBV6-6 and TRBJ2-1; 13 bases align to TRBD2. The CDR3 has 14 residues. The V segment lost 2 bases and the J segment 9 bases; nucleotides outside the gene matches: 1. The germline gives CDR1 MNHNY, CDR2 SVGAGI (reference sequence). This chain's CDR3 is CASSYGTSGTEQFF. As DNA, the CDR3 is TGTGCCAGCAGTTACGGGACTAGCGGGACTGAGCAGTTCTTC.

This clonotype was seen more than once but under ten times. This sequence joins TRBV20-1 and TRBJ2-7; a weak D match, TRBD2 (5 bases). Deletions cut 1 base from V and 2 bases from J, with 9 bases between. Germline CDR1 is DFQATT and CDR2 is SNEGSKA (reference sequence). The CDR3 has 13 residues. In DNA, the CDR3 is TGCAGTGCTAGAGCGGGATCCACCTACGAGCAGTACTTC. Translation gives CSARAGSTYEQYF.

This clonotype has a count of ten or more. This chain links TRBV3-1 with TRBJ2-1; 8 bases map to TRBD2. Germline loops: CDR1 LGHDT, CDR2 YNNKEL (reference sequence). The CDR3 loop spans 14 amino acids. V gave up 3 bases and J gave up 6 bases; unmatched junction bases: 4. As DNA, the CDR3 is TGTGCCAGCAGCCAGCTGACTAGCGTCAATGAGCAGTTCTTC. Protein product: CASSQLTSVNEQFF.

This clonotype was picked up many times. V gene TRBV6-5 combines with J gene TRBJ1-4; D uncertain. In germline, CDR1 is MNHEY, CDR2 SVGAGI. V was shortened by 0 bases and J by 4 bases, with 12 bases between the two germline ends. The CDR3 is 16 residues long. CDR3 sequence reads: CASSYSAHTHNEKLFF. In nucleotides, the CDR3 is TGTGCCAGCAGTTACTCGGCCCACACTCATAATGAAAAACTGTTTTTT.

This clonotype was seen ten or more times. The J gene is TRBJ2-1, the V gene TRBV25-1; D is undetermined. Germline lookup yields CDR1 MGHDK and CDR2 SYGVNS. The CDR3 runs to 13 residues. With 2 bases removed from V and 4 bases from J, the gap between germline ends came to 6 bases. CDR3 in amino acids: CASSEAHYNEQFF. The CDR3 nucleotides read TGTGCCAGCAGTGAAGCCCATTACAATGAGCAGTTCTTC.

This clonotype was seen repeatedly, ten times or more. The rearrangement links TRBV28 to TRBJ1-3, with 7 bases aligning to TRBD1. This CDR3 has 13 residues. The V segment lost 3 bases and the J segment 7 bases; nucleotides outside the gene matches: 3. The germline V gene has CDR1 MDHEN and CDR2 SYDVKM. CDR3 sequence: CASSFRQGNTIYF. The CDR3 nucleotides are TGTGCCAGCAGTTTTCGACAGGGTAACACCATATATTTT.

This clonotype occurred many times. The chain recombines TRBV7-9 with TRBJ1-1; maybe TRBD1 (5 bases). Trimming left V 4 bases short and J 6 bases short, with 12 bases between. CDR1 and CDR2 (germline): SEHNR, FQNEAQ (reference sequence). The CDR3 is 13 residues long. CDR3 bases: TGTGCCAGCAGCTCAACCGGGGGTCCTGAAGCTTTCTTT. Translating it yields CASSSTGGPEAFF.

This clonotype was counted ten times or more. The chain couples TRBV7-9 to TRBJ1-5; 8 positions match TRBD1. The CDR3 extends over 13 amino acids. V was clipped by 11 bases and J by 1 base; unmatched bases: 4. From germline, CDR1 is SEHNR and CDR2 FQNEAQ (reference sequence). The CDR3 here is CASGQGSNQPQHF. As DNA, the CDR3 is TGTGCCTCCGGACAGGGCAGCAATCAGCCCCAGCATTTT. Looking up the rest from reference TRBV7-9 and TRBJ1-5 gives the full variable domain: DTGVSQNPRHKITKRGQNVTFRCDPISEHNRLYWYRQTLGQGPEFLTYFQNEAQLEKSRLLSDRFSAERPKGSFSTLEIQRTEQGDSAMYLCASGQGSNQPQHFGDGTRLSIL.

This clonotype was recorded many times. The V gene is TRBV20-1, the J gene TRBJ2-7, with a possible D match to TRBD2 (6 bases). The CDR3 spans 17 residues. The germline V gene has CDR1 DFQATT and CDR2 SNEGSKA (reference sequence). Trimming took 0 bases from V and 6 from J, leaving 24 bases between them. As DNA, the CDR3 is TGCAGTGCTAGAGACTCCTCCCGGGGGTCCCAAAATGCCGAGCAGTACTTC. This codes for CSARDSSRGSQNAEQYF.

V and J are TRBV20-1 and TRBJ1-1; D gene uncertain. Germline V gene lookup returns CDR1 DFQATT and CDR2 SNEGSKA (reference sequence). The CDR3 runs 14 residues. The V end lost 6 bases, the J end lost 7 bases, and 21 bases lay between the germline ends. CDR3 nucleotides: TGCAGTGCAACCTCAGTACAAAACGGACGTGAAGCTTTCTTT. Encoded protein: CSATSVQNGREAFF.

Concerning this clonotype: One end of the junction does not line up with germline, which may come from a read error. This chain links TRBV3-1 with TRBJ2-5, with 10 bases fitting TRBD2. The germline CDR1 and CDR2 sequences are LGHDT and YNNKEL (reference sequence). The CDR3 covers 16 residues. Written as DNA, the CDR3 is TGTGCCAGCAGCCAAGAGGGAGGACTAGCGGAAGAGACCCTGTACTTC. Protein product: CASSQEGGLAEETLYF.

This clonotype was observed at least ten times. J is TRBJ2-7 and V is TRBV6-1, with 12 bases identical to TRBD2. Germline V gene lookup returns CDR1 MNHNS and CDR2 SASEGT. The length of the CDR3 is 16 residues. J gave up 6 bases and V 1 base, and 7 bases lay outside the gene matches. CDR3 bases: TGTGCCAGCAGTGAAGGGCGACTAGCGGGAGTTCGCGAGCAGTACTTC. Translation gives CASSEGRLAGVREQYF.

This clonotype appeared a few times. This sequence joins TRBV6-5 and TRBJ1-1; the D is unclear. Germline V gene sequence: CDR1 MNHEY, CDR2 SVGAGI. Trimming shortened V by 2 bases and J by 4 bases, and 8 bases separated the two germline ends. The CDR3 spans 13 residues. The CDR3 bases are TGTGCCAGCAGTTACGGGCAGAGCACTGAAGCTTTCTTT. Translating gives CASSYGQSTEAFF.

The sample holds many counts of this clonotype. This chain connects TRBV27 to TRBJ2-7; the match to TRBD2 covers 9 bases. Unmatched junction bases numbered 10, after V lost 4 bases and J lost 3 bases. The CDR3 length is 16 residues. Per germline, CDR1 MNHEY and CDR2 SMNVEV (reference sequence). The CDR3 sequence is CASSSPWTSASYEQYF. The DNA for the CDR3 is TGTGCCAGCAGTTCCCCCTGGACTAGCGCCAGCTACGAGCAGTACTTC.

The rearrangement links TRBV6-5 to TRBJ1-1; perhaps TRBD1 as D (5 bases). Germline CDR1 reads MNHEY; CDR2 reads SVGAGI. V lost 2 bases and J 1 base, leaving 11 bases between the germline ends. There are 15 residues in the CDR3. The CDR3 sequence is CASSYVQGGNTEAFF. The CDR3 DNA reads TGTGCCAGCAGTTACGTCCAGGGTGGGAACACTGAAGCTTTCTTT.